What follows are 13 T cell receptor beta chains derived from one specimen sequenced in a study of shared clonotypes between healthy human individuals. Generated by immunoSEQ multiplex PCR, the TCRdb table keeps only in-frame clones and is missing some. The sample consists of 1,400,000 or so clones, 98% of them appearing once. The specimen sequenced was naive CD4+ T cells sorted from blood. Subset: CD45RA+ positively selected. These receptors were obtained from a man aged 25 to 45 in good health.

The chain has TRBV27 and TRBJ2-1, with 12 bases matching TRBD2. J lost 4 bases, V lost 5 bases, and 3 bases had no gene match. Looked up from germline, CDR1 is MNHEY and CDR2 is SMNVEV (reference sequence). This CDR3 contains 15 residues. The DNA for the CDR3 is TGTGCCAGCAGTCGGACTAGCGGGACTTACAATGAGCAGTTCTTC. Translation gives CASSRTSGTYNEQFF.

The chain couples TRBV9 to TRBJ2-2; D is unclear. Trimming shortened V by 4 bases and J by 6 bases, and 7 bases separated the two germline ends. Germline-derived CDR1 and CDR2 are SGDLS and YYNGEE. The CDR3 consists of 12 residues. CDR3 nucleotide sequence: TGTGCCAGCAGCAAAGAGTCCGGGGAGCTGTTTTTT. Amino acids: CASSKESGELFF.

The chain is built from TRBV5-4 and TRBJ1-2, with 7 bases matching TRBD1. V was clipped by 4 bases and J by 4 bases; unmatched bases: 13. The CDR3 sequence is 16 residues long. Germline CDR1 and CDR2: SGHNT and YYREEE (reference sequence). This CDR3 reads CASSHPTGEPSYGYTF. For the CDR3, the DNA is TGTGCCAGCAGCCATCCTACAGGGGAGCCAAGCTATGGCTACACCTTC.

The DNA of the CDR3 is TGTGCCAGTAGTATGGCCTGGCGCACCGGGGAGCTGTTTTTT. Translation gives CASSMAWRTGELFF. The chain combines TRBV19 with TRBJ2-2, with D uncertain. The germline gives CDR1 LNHDA, CDR2 SQIVND (reference sequence). The CDR3 totals 14 residues. V lost 3 bases and J lost 4, with 9 bases in between.

V is TRBV6-6 and J is TRBJ1-3, with D perhaps TRBD1 (5 bases). The V gene's germline CDR1 is MNHNY and CDR2 SVGAGI (reference sequence). CDR3 length: 16 amino acids. Trimming pared 4 bases from V and 9 bases from J, leaving 22 bases between. The DNA of the CDR3 is TGTGCCAGCAGTTCAACCTTTAAGCAGGGAGCGGCCACCATATATTTT. This encodes CASSSTFKQGAATIYF.

This chain joins TRBV6-5 and TRBJ1-5; 9 nucleotides match TRBD1. This CDR3 contains 13 residues. The trim removed 6 bases at V and 7 bases at J, leaving 4 bases unmatched. CDR1 MNHEY and CDR2 SVGAGI come from the germline V gene. The CDR3 reads CASRQGAGQPQHF. CDR3 nucleotide sequence: TGTGCCAGCAGACAGGGGGCCGGCCAGCCCCAGCATTTT.

This chain joins TRBV9 and TRBJ1-1; the match to TRBD1 covers 7 bases. Germline loops: CDR1 SGDLS, CDR2 YYNGEE. The CDR3 has 17 residues. V gave up 0 bases and J gave up 10 bases; unmatched junction bases: 18. The CDR3 bases are TGTGCCAGCAGCGTAGTCGGGACAGCGTTCCCCCTGGGCGGAGCTTTCTTT. Protein: CASSVVGTAFPLGGAFF. Full variable domain (missing parts from reference TRBV9 and TRBJ1-1): DSGVTQTPKHLITATGQRVTLRCSPRSGDLSVYWYQQSLDQGLQFLIQYYNGEERAKGNILERFSAQQFPDLHSELNLSSLELGDSALYFCASSVVGTAFPLGGAFFGQGTRLTVV.

The count of this clone is one. The V and J genes are TRBV5-5 and TRBJ2-7; no clear D gene. Germline V CDR1 and CDR2: SGHKS, YYEKEE (reference sequence). With 4 bases removed from V and 2 bases from J, the gap between germline ends came to 10 bases. The CDR3 is 13 amino acids. CDR3 residues: CASSRAPTYEQYF. Here the CDR3 DNA reads TGTGCCAGCAGCCGGGCCCCAACCTACGAGCAGTACTTC.

This chain uses TRBV7-6 with TRBJ2-7; the D gene is possibly TRBD2 (6 bases). The CDR3 loop spans 15 amino acids. Between the trimmed V and J ends, which lost 1 base and 1 base, there was a span of 11 bases. Germline V gene lookup returns CDR1 SGHVS and CDR2 FNYEAQ. The CDR3 region is CASSLVGGKSYEQYF. For the CDR3, the DNA is TGTGCCAGCAGCTTAGTGGGGGGTAAATCCTACGAGCAGTACTTC. Using reference TRBV7-6 and TRBJ2-7 for the parts outside the CDR3, the full variable domain is GAGVSQSPRYKVTKRGQDVALRCDPISGHVSLYWYRQALGQGPEFLTYFNYEAQQDKSGLPNDRFSAERPEGSISTLTIQRTEQRDSAMYRCASSLVGGKSYEQYFGPGTRLTVT.

The genes are TRBV5-1 and TRBJ2-5; unclear D gene. The CDR3 is made up of 14 amino acids. V gave up 0 bases and J gave up 5 bases, with 11 bases separating them. From germline, CDR1 is SGHRS and CDR2 YFSETQ. CDR3 bases: TGCGCCAGCAGCTTGGCTACGGCGTCGGAGACCCAGTACTTC. This sequence encodes CASSLATASETQYF.

This chain connects TRBV5-8 to TRBJ1-5; D unclear. With 4 bases removed from V and 2 bases from J, the gap between germline ends came to 13 bases. The CDR3 is 15 amino acids. Germline assignment: CDR1 SGHTS and CDR2 YDEGEE. The CDR3 here is CASSQRGFRNQPQHF. The CDR3 DNA sequence: TGTGCCAGCAGCCAGAGAGGGTTTCGCAATCAGCCCCAGCATTTT. The full variable domain, rest sourced from reference TRBV5-8 and TRBJ1-5, is EAGVTQSPTHLIKTRGQQATLRCSPISGHTSVYWYQQALGLGLQFLLWYDEGEERNRGNFPPRFSGRQFPNYSSELNVNALELEDSALYLCASSQRGFRNQPQHFGDGTRLSIL.

The chain couples TRBV27 to TRBJ2-7; TRBD2 aligns across 8 bases. Germline trimming cut 7 bases from V and 6 bases from J; bases unmatched to any gene: 11. Germline V gene sequence: CDR1 MNHEY, CDR2 SMNVEV (reference sequence). The CDR3 extends over 14 amino acids. In DNA, the CDR3 is TGTGCCAGCAAAATAGCGGGGAGCCCCGCCGAGCAGTACTTC. Its translation: CASKIAGSPAEQYF.

The gene calls are TRBV15 and TRBJ2-3, with a possible D match to TRBD2 (6 bases). Trimming took 5 bases from V and 4 from J, leaving 19 bases between them. The V gene's germline CDR1 is LNHNV and CDR2 YYDKDF (reference sequence). The CDR3 has 16 residues. The CDR3 region has the DNA TGTGCCACCAGCGTTGCGGACTACTCGATTGCAGATACGCAGTATTTT. Its translation is CATSVADYSIADTQYF. Full variable domain (remainder filled in from reference TRBV15 and TRBJ2-3): DAMVIQNPRYQVTQFGKPVTLSCSQTLNHNVMYWYQQKSSQAPKLLFHYYDKDFNNEADTPDNFQSRRPNTSFCFLDIRSPGLGDTAMYLCATSVADYSIADTQYFGPGTRLTVL.